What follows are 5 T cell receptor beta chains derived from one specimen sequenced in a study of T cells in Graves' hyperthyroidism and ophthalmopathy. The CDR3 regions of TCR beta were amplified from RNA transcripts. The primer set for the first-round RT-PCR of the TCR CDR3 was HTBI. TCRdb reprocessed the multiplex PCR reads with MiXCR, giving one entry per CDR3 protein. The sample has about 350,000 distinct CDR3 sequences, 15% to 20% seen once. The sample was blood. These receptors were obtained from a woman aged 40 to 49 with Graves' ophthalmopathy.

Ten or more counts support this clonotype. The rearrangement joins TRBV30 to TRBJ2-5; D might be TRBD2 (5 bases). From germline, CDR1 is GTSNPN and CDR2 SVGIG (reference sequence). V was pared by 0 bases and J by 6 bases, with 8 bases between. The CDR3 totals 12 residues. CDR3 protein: CAWSVDGKTQYF. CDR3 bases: TGTGCCTGGAGTGTGGACGGGAAGACCCAGTACTTC.

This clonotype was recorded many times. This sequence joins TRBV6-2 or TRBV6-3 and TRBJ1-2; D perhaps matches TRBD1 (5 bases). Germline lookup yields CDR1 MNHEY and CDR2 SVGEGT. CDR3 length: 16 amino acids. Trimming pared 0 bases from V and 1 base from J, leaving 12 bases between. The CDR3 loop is CASSYSGTWVNYGYTF. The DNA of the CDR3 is TGTGCCAGCAGTTACTCCGGGACGTGGGTTAACTATGGCTACACCTTC.

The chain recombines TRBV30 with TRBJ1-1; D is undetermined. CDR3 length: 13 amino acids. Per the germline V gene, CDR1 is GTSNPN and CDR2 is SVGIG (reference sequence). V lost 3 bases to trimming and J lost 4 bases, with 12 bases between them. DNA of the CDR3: TGTGCCTGGAGCCGGCAGAGAACCACTGAAGCTTTCTTT. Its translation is CAWSRQRTTEAFF.

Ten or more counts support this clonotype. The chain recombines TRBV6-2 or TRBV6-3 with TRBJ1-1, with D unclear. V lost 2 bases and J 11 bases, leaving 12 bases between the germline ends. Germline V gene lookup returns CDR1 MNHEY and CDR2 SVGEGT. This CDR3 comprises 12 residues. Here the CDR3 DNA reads TGTGCCAGCAGTTACGGGATGGAAGAGGCTTTCTTT. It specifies CASSYGMEEAFF.

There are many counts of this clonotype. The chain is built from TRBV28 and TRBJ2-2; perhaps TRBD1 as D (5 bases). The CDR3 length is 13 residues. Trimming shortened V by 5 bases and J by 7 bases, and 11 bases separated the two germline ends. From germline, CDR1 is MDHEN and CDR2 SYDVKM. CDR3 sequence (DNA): TGTGCCAGCAGTCCAGGGTTTGACGGGGAGCTGTTTTTT. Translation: CASSPGFDGELFF.